These 8 T cell receptor beta chains came from one sample sequenced in a study of blood T cell repertoires in COVID-19. Only in-frame clones appear in the TCRdb table, and some are missing; sequencing was by immunoSEQ multiplex PCR. This table has roughly 100,000 clones, 70% to 90% appearing once. Sequencing used peripheral blood. All receptors derive from a human donor in a cohort sampled during active COVID-19.

This CDR3 is CSVEGLAGVGEQYF. Here the CDR3 DNA reads TGCAGCGTTGAGGGACTAGCGGGAGTAGGCGAGCAGTACTTC. The V call is TRBV29-1, the J call TRBJ2-7; 14 positions match TRBD2. CDR1 is SQVTM and CDR2 is ANQGSEA in the germline V gene. J was trimmed by 6 bases and V by 3 bases; bases with no gene match: 4. The CDR3 covers 14 residues.

The rearrangement uses TRBV27 and TRBJ2-7; D is perhaps TRBD1 (7 bases). The CDR3 runs to 13 residues. Germline V gene data show CDR1 as MNHEY and CDR2 as SMNVEV (reference sequence). Trimming cost V 11 bases and J 1 base, with 15 bases left between them. The CDR3 coding sequence is TGTGCCGCTCAGGGGGGTCCGTCCTACGAGCAGTACTTC. Translating it yields CAAQGGPSYEQYF.

The V gene is TRBV7-2, the J gene TRBJ2-1; 7 bases match TRBD2. J lost 4 bases, V lost 5 bases, and 8 bases had no gene match. This CDR3 spans 15 amino acids. CDR1 and CDR2 (germline): SGHTA, FQGNSA. The DNA for the CDR3 is TGTGCCAGCAGCAGACCGGGACTATCATACAATGAGCAGTTCTTC. Its protein is CASSRPGLSYNEQFF. The full variable domain, completed using reference TRBV7-2 and TRBJ2-1, is GAGVSQSPSNKVTEKGKDVELRCDPISGHTALYWYRQSLGQGLEFLIYFQGNSAPDKSGLPSDRFSAERTGGSVSTLTIQRTQQEDSAVYLCASSRPGLSYNEQFFGPGTRLTVL.

This chain uses TRBV27 with TRBJ2-7; 10 positions agree with TRBD1. There are 16 residues in the CDR3. With 1 base clipped from V and 0 bases from J, the junction kept 3 bases outside the gene matches. Looked up from germline, CDR1 is MNHEY and CDR2 is SMNVEV (reference sequence). CDR3 sequence reads: CASSLLGQGSSYEQYF. CDR3 nucleotides: TGTGCCAGCAGTTTATTGGGACAGGGGAGCTCCTACGAGCAGTACTTC.

The chain recombines TRBV6-1 with TRBJ1-6; 7 bases fit TRBD1. The CDR3 spans 14 residues. Per the germline V gene, CDR1 is MNHNS and CDR2 is SASEGT. Trimming removed 3 bases from V and 7 bases from J; junction bases left unmatched: 3. The CDR3 DNA sequence: TGTGCCAGCAGTGACAGGGGGTCAAATTCACCCCTCCACTTT. Its protein is CASSDRGSNSPLHF.

The V gene is TRBV10-3, the J gene TRBJ1-5; D remains unclear. CDR3 size: 15 residues. The V and J ends lost 1 base and 3 bases respectively, with 10 bases between them. Germline V gene sequence: CDR1 ENHRY, CDR2 SYGVKD. CDR3 in DNA: TGTGCCATCAGTGAGTATCAGGCCCTCAATCAGCCCCAGCATTTT. Translated, it gives CAISEYQALNQPQHF.

V usage is TRBV3-1 (or the pseudogene TRBV3-2) and J usage is TRBJ2-1, with D possibly TRBD1 on 5 matching bases. The germline V gene has CDR1 LGHDT and CDR2 YNNKEL (reference sequence). V was trimmed by 4 bases and J by 0 bases, leaving 10 bases between them. CDR3 length equals 15 residues. The CDR3 DNA follows: TGTGCCAGCAGCCCCAGGGTCATCTCCTACAATGAGCAGTTCTTC. It translates to CASSPRVISYNEQFF.

Details on this clone: Other DNA variants within this sample encode the same CDR3. The chain couples TRBV13 to TRBJ1-1; 8 bases match TRBD1. The CDR3 runs to 14 residues. With 4 bases clipped from V and 1 base from J, the junction kept 2 bases outside the gene matches. CDR1 is PRHDT, CDR2 FYEKMQ, per germline (reference sequence). The CDR3 DNA is TGTGCCAGCAGCTCCGGACAGGGGAACACTGAAGCTTTCTTT. As protein: CASSSGQGNTEAFF.